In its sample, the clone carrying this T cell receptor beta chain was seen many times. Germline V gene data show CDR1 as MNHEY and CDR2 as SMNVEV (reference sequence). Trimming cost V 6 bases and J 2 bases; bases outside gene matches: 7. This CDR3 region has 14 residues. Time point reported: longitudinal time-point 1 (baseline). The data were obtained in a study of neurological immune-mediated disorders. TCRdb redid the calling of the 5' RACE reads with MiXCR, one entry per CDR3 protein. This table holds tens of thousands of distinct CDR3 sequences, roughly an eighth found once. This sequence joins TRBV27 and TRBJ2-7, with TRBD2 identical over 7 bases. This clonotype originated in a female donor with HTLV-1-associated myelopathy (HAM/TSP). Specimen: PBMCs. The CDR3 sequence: CASREFGGTYEQYF. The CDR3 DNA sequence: TGTGCCAGCAGAGAATTCGGGGGGACCTACGAGCAGTACTTC.